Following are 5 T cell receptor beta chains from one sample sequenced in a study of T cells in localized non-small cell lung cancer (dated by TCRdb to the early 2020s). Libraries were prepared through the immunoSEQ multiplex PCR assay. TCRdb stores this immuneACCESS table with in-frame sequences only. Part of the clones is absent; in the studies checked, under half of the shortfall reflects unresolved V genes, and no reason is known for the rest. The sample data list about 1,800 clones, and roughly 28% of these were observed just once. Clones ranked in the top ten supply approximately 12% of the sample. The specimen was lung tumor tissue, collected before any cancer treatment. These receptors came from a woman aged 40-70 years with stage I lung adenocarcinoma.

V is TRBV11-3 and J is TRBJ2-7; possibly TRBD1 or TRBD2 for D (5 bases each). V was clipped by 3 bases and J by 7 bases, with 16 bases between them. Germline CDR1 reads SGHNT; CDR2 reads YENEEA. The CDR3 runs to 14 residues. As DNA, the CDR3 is TGTGCCAGCAGCTTGGGGACGGCCGGCGGAGAGCAGTACTTC. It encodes CASSLGTAGGEQYF. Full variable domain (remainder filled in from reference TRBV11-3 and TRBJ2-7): EAGVVQSPRYKIIEKKQPVAFWCNPISGHNTLYWYLQNLGQGPELLIRYENEEAVDDSQLPKDRFSAERLKGVDSTLKIQPAELGDSAVYLCASSLGTAGGEQYFGPGTRLTVT.

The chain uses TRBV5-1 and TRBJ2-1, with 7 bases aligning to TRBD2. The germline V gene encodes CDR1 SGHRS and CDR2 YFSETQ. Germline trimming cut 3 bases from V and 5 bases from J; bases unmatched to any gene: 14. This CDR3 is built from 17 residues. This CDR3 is CASSSRTGTITDNEQFF. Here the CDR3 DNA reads TGCGCCAGCAGCTCACGGACCGGGACTATCACAGACAATGAGCAGTTCTTC.

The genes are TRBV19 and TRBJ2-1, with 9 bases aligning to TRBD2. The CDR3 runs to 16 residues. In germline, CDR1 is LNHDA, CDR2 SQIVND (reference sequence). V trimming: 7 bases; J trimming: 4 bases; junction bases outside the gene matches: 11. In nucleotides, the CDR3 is TGTGCCAGTACCCTGACTAGCGGAGGACCTTACAATGAGCAGTTCTTC. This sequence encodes CASTLTSGGPYNEQFF.

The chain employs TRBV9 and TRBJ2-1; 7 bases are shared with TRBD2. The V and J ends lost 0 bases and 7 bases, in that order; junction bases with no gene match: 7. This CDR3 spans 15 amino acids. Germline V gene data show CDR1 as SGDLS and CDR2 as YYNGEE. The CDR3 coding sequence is TGTGCCAGCAGCGTAGTCGGCGGGAGCAATAATGAGCAGTTCTTC. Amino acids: CASSVVGGSNNEQFF.

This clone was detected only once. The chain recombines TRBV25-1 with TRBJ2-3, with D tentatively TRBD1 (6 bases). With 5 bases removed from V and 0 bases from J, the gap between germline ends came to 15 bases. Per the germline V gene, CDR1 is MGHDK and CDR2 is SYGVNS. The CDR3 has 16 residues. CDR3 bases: TGTGCCAGCAGTCTACAGGGCGCTTCTAGCACAGATACGCAGTATTTT. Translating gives CASSLQGASSTDTQYF.